These 25 T cell receptor beta chains originate from one sample sequenced in a study of blood T cell repertoires in COVID-19. Profiled with immunoSEQ multiplex PCR; TCRdb holds only in-frame clones, not every one. The table lists 200,000 to 250,000 clones, 87% of them singletons. The specimen sequenced was peripheral blood. The receptors come from a man aged 35 to 55 with active or convalescent COVID-19.

The chain combines TRBV12-5 with TRBJ2-7, with 11 bases matching TRBD1. The CDR3 length is 15 residues. With 4 bases clipped from V and 6 bases from J, the junction kept 8 bases outside the gene matches. Per germline, CDR1 LGHNT and CDR2 FRNRAP. The CDR3 sequence is CASGSGTGGWLEQYF. As DNA, the CDR3 is TGTGCTAGTGGTTCCGGGACAGGGGGATGGCTCGAGCAGTACTTC.

The chain couples TRBV5-4 to TRBJ1-6; the D is unclear. From germline, CDR1 is SGHNT and CDR2 YYREEE (reference sequence). Trimming stripped 2 bases from V and 4 bases from J, with 7 bases between. This CDR3 is 14 amino acids long. Here the CDR3 DNA reads TGTGCCAGCAGCTTCGAGTTATATAATTCACCCCTCCACTTT. The encoded protein is CASSFELYNSPLHF.

Here the CDR3 DNA reads TGTGCCAGCGGAGCCTTCGTCGGCAATCAGCCCCAGCATTTT. It specifies CASGAFVGNQPQHF. The rearrangement links TRBV5-8 to TRBJ1-5; no firm D call. The V and J ends lost 7 bases and 2 bases respectively, with 13 bases between them. The germline gives CDR1 SGHTS, CDR2 YDEGEE. The CDR3 length is 14 residues.

The J gene is TRBJ1-5, the V gene TRBV24-1; 11 positions agree with TRBD1. Germline V gene sequence: CDR1 KGHDR, CDR2 SFDVKD. The CDR3 is 15 amino acids. With V trimmed by 4 bases and J by 7 bases, 5 bases remained unmatched. The CDR3 coding sequence is TGTGCCACCAGTGAGGGGACAGGGGGATGGCAGCCCCAGCATTTT. Residues: CATSEGTGGWQPQHF.

This rearrangement joins TRBV5-4 to TRBJ1-1, with D unresolved. This CDR3 spans 15 amino acids. The germline CDR1 and CDR2 sequences are SGHNT and YYREEE (reference sequence). V lost 0 bases to trimming and J lost 0 bases, with 9 bases between them. The CDR3 DNA follows: TGTGCCAGCAGCTTGGCCCCAGGCATGAACACTGAAGCTTTCTTT. Translated: CASSLAPGMNTEAFF.

V and J are TRBV21-1 and TRBJ1-1. TRBV21-1 is listed as a pseudogene. The CDR3 length is 16 residues. The CDR3 DNA reads as TGTGCCAGCAGCAAACGTGAGCCGGGGGGGGACACTGAAGCTTTCTTT. Translating it yields CASSKREPGGDTEAFF.

The CDR3 region is CASSSSDRGGTQYF. CDR3 coding DNA: TGTGCCAGCAGTTCAAGCGACAGGGGTGGTACGCAGTATTTT. The rearrangement joins TRBV27 to TRBJ2-3; 8 nucleotides align to TRBD1. Germline CDR1 MNHEY, CDR2 SMNVEV (reference sequence). The ends lost 4 bases at V and 8 bases at J; junction bases unmatched: 8. This CDR3 contains 14 residues.

V and J are TRBV13 and TRBJ1-2; D possibly corresponds to TRBD1 (5 bases). Germline CDR1 reads PRHDT; CDR2 reads FYEKMQ (reference sequence). V dropped 5 bases and J dropped 8 bases, with 15 bases sitting between them. This CDR3 comprises 13 residues. The CDR3 region has the DNA TGTGCCAGCAGCGTGGCAGGGCCTCTGGGCTACACCTTC. Translating gives CASSVAGPLGYTF.

The V and J genes are TRBV11-2 and TRBJ2-2, with D possibly being TRBD1 (5 bases). Per germline, CDR1 SGHAT and CDR2 FQNNGV. The CDR3 totals 14 residues. V was trimmed by 1 base and J by 5 bases, leaving 8 bases between them. The CDR3 DNA follows: TGTGCCAGCAGCTTAGTTGGGGCAACCGGGGAGCTGTTTTTT. Its protein is CASSLVGATGELFF.

Turning to this clone: The sample has other DNA sequences that encode this CDR3 too. This chain links TRBV10-2 with TRBJ1-5; 7 bases fit TRBD1. This CDR3 is 13 amino acids long. In germline, CDR1 is WSHSY, CDR2 SAAADI. With V trimmed by 8 bases and J by 3 bases, 4 bases remained unmatched. In DNA form, the CDR3 reads TGCGCCAGCTCGGGACAGAACAATCAGCCCCAGCATTTT. Amino acid sequence: CASSGQNNQPQHF.

This sequence joins TRBV5-1 and TRBJ1-1; 10 nucleotides align to TRBD1. Looked up from germline, CDR1 is SGHRS and CDR2 is YFSETQ. CDR3 size: 17 residues. V gave up 4 bases and J gave up 5 bases; unmatched junction bases: 14. CDR3 amino acids: CASSRTTGGGSETEAFF. CDR3 DNA: TGCGCCAGCAGCAGAACGACAGGGGGCGGGTCAGAGACTGAAGCTTTCTTT.

V usage is TRBV2 and J usage is TRBJ1-6; 7 bases fit TRBD1. Germline V gives CDR1 SNHLY, CDR2 FYNNEI. V shed 1 base, J shed 10 bases, and the junction held 1 base outside the gene matches. The CDR3 contains 13 residues. This chain's CDR3 is CASSEGQGSPLHF. CDR3 in DNA: TGTGCCAGCAGTGAAGGACAGGGCTCACCCCTCCACTTT. Drawing the rest from reference TRBV2 and TRBJ1-6, the complete variable domain is EPEVTQTPSHQVTQMGQEVILRCVPISNHLYFYWYRQILGQKVEFLVSFYNNEISEKSEIFDDQFSVERPDGSNFTLKIRSTKLEDSAMYFCASSEGQGSPLHFGNGTRLTVT.

This chain uses TRBV20-1 with TRBJ2-1; 10 bases agree with TRBD2. Germline assignment: CDR1 DFQATT and CDR2 SNEGSKA (reference sequence). Trimming at V came to 3 bases and at J to 3 bases, leaving 5 bases not matched to a gene. The CDR3 covers 15 residues. DNA for the CDR3: TGCAGTGCTAGTAAGCGGGGGGGCCTCTACAATGAGCAGTTCTTC. Its protein is CSASKRGGLYNEQFF.

This sequence joins TRBV9 and TRBJ1-5; tentatively, D is TRBD1 (5 bases). The CDR3 contains 13 residues. Germline V lookup: CDR1 SGDLS, CDR2 YYNGEE. V lost 3 bases, J lost 4 bases, and 8 bases lay in between. The CDR3 loop is CASSATDNQPQHF. The CDR3 nucleotides are TGTGCCAGCAGCGCGACAGATAATCAGCCCCAGCATTTT. The full variable domain, rest sourced from reference TRBV9 and TRBJ1-5, is DSGVTQTPKHLITATGQRVTLRCSPRSGDLSVYWYQQSLDQGLQFLIQYYNGEERAKGNILERFSAQQFPDLHSELNLSSLELGDSALYFCASSATDNQPQHFGDGTRLSIL.

This clone was found a few times. The chain recombines TRBV5-4 with TRBJ1-1; 10 bases fit TRBD1. The CDR3 has 15 residues. V trimming: 3 bases; J trimming: 0 bases; junction bases outside the gene matches: 2. Germline loops: CDR1 SGHNT, CDR2 YYREEE (reference sequence). The CDR3 region has the DNA TGTGCCAGCAGCTCGGGACAGGGGTTGAACACTGAAGCTTTCTTT. Protein: CASSSGQGLNTEAFF.

The chain couples TRBV3-1 (or the pseudogene TRBV3-2) to TRBJ1-6; D is perhaps TRBD1 (6 bases). The CDR3 consists of 16 residues. V lost 1 base to trimming and J lost 8 bases, with 15 bases between them. Germline loops: CDR1 LGHDT, CDR2 YNNKEL (reference sequence). The CDR3 here is CASSQGGGAPHSPLHF. CDR3 nucleotide sequence: TGTGCCAGCAGCCAAGGCGGGGGCGCCCCTCATTCACCCCTCCACTTT.

The chain is built from TRBV9 and TRBJ2-3; D gene ambiguous. With 1 base removed from V and 5 bases from J, the gap between germline ends came to 5 bases. The CDR3 covers 12 residues. Germline V gene lookup returns CDR1 SGDLS and CDR2 YYNGEE. The CDR3 sequence: CASSVSLDTQYF. CDR3 bases: TGTGCCAGCAGCGTAAGCCTAGATACGCAGTATTTT.

The chain links TRBV11-2 to TRBJ1-3; 7 bases match TRBD1. Germline CDR1 and CDR2: SGHAT and FQNNGV. The CDR3 extends over 17 amino acids. V shed 3 bases and J 4 bases; nucleotides not matched to a gene: 12. The CDR3 here is CASSLTETGARGNTIYF. The CDR3 DNA follows: TGTGCCAGCAGCTTGACGGAAACAGGGGCGCGGGGAAACACCATATATTTT.

This clone occurred once. The rearrangement links TRBV6-6 to TRBJ1-1; 7 bases agree with TRBD1. V shed 4 bases, J shed 2 bases, and the junction held 7 bases outside the gene matches. Germline V lookup: CDR1 MNHNY, CDR2 SVGAGI (reference sequence). CDR3 length: 15 residues. CDR3 loop: CASSWTTGRNTEAFF. The CDR3, as DNA: TGTGCCAGCAGTTGGACGACAGGGCGTAACACTGAAGCTTTCTTT.

The chain joins TRBV4-2 to TRBJ2-2, with a possible D match to TRBD2 (6 bases). This CDR3 has 15 residues. Trimming removed 0 bases at V and 4 bases at J, with 9 bases between. The germline V gene encodes CDR1 LGHNA and CDR2 YNFKEQ. The CDR3 region is CASSQDQGGTGELFF. CDR3 sequence (DNA): TGTGCCAGCAGCCAAGATCAGGGAGGCACCGGGGAGCTGTTTTTT.

V gene TRBV9 combines with J gene TRBJ2-2; 12 positions agree with TRBD2. The CDR3 covers 19 residues. Losses at the gene ends were 0 bases for V and 4 bases for J; bases not matched to a gene: 10. Germline V gives CDR1 SGDLS, CDR2 YYNGEE. The CDR3 nucleotides are TGTGCCAGCAGCGTAGACCATCTAGCGGGGGGGCCGAGCACCGGGGAGCTGTTTTTT. It specifies CASSVDHLAGGPSTGELFF.

CDR3 in amino acids: CASSQVSGNTEAFF. CDR3 coding DNA: TGCGCCAGCAGCCAAGTGTCAGGCAACACTGAAGCTTTCTTT. This chain connects TRBV4-1 to TRBJ1-1; no definite D call. V was shortened by 1 base and J by 2 bases, with 8 bases between the two germline ends. The CDR3 is 14 residues long. Germline V lookup: CDR1 MGHRA, CDR2 YSYEKL.

The chain is built from TRBV9 and TRBJ2-2, with D possibly being TRBD2 (5 bases). Germline V CDR1 and CDR2: SGDLS, YYNGEE. The CDR3 sequence is 18 residues long. V shed 0 bases and J shed 0 bases, with 15 bases lying between them. In DNA form, the CDR3 reads TGTGCCAGCAGCGTAGCCTACGGGATAGCCGCGAACACCGGGGAGCTGTTTTTT. Protein product: CASSVAYGIAANTGELFF. Together with reference TRBV9 and TRBJ2-2, the CDR3 gives the full variable domain: DSGVTQTPKHLITATGQRVTLRCSPRSGDLSVYWYQQSLDQGLQFLIQYYNGEERAKGNILERFSAQQFPDLHSELNLSSLELGDSALYFCASSVAYGIAANTGELFFGEGSRLTVL.

The chain couples TRBV19 to TRBJ2-3; 10 nucleotides agree with TRBD1. V trimming: 6 bases; J trimming: 0 bases; junction bases outside the gene matches: 0. Per the germline V gene, CDR1 is LNHDA and CDR2 is SQIVND (reference sequence). The CDR3 length is 14 residues. This CDR3 reads CASRDRGSTDTQYF. The CDR3 region has the DNA TGTGCCAGTAGGGACAGGGGGAGCACAGATACGCAGTATTTT.

The chain joins TRBV28 to TRBJ1-1; 9 positions match TRBD1. V shed 5 bases and J 0 bases; nucleotides not matched to a gene: 4. This CDR3 comprises 15 residues. Per germline, CDR1 MDHEN and CDR2 SYDVKM. For the CDR3, the DNA is TGTGCCAGCAGTAGAAACAGGGGGCTGAACACTGAAGCTTTCTTT. It yields the protein CASSRNRGLNTEAFF.